This T cell receptor (beta chain) was recovered during a study of blood T cell repertoires in COVID-19. Study overall: Sources were T cells, B-cell-depleted T cells, or PBMCs; the material itself was cDNA or gDNA.

This clone was detected a few times. Data came from immunoSEQ multiplex PCR; TCRdb stores just in-frame clones and leaves some out. The sample holds around 200,000 clones, around four fifths seen once. CDR1 is SGHNT, CDR2 YYREEE, per germline (reference sequence). The CDR3 has 14 residues. V was trimmed by 0 bases and J by 7 bases, leaving 13 bases between them. The V call is TRBV5-4, the J call TRBJ2-5; a weak D match, TRBD2 (5 bases). The sequencing sample was made of peripheral blood. This sequence was found in a woman between 45 and 60 years old with acute or convalescent COVID-19. CDR3 loop: CASSLGTPGWTQYF. CDR3 coding DNA: TGTGCCAGCAGCTTGGGGACCCCGGGGTGGACCCAGTACTTC.